This passage covers 6 T cell receptor beta chains from one sample sequenced in a study of T cell repertoires in cytomegalovirus infection. Using its own MiXCR run on the reads, TCRdb lists one record per CDR3 protein. The sample carries 200,000 or so distinct CDR3 sequences, around 35% recorded once. No antigen is known for these receptors. Sequencing used CD8+ T cells from cultured PBMCs, obtained from culture after CMV antigen stimulation. These receptor sequences come from a human donor in good health (CMV status not recorded). Some clones in this sample may be carry-over from other donors' samples.

This clonotype was observed a few times. Here the CDR3 reads CASSLAAKQDEQFF. For the CDR3, the DNA is TGTGCCAGCAGCTTAGCGGCAAAGCAGGATGAGCAGTTCTTC. The chain joins TRBV7-6 to TRBJ2-1; D gene uncertain. The V gene's germline CDR1 is SGHVS and CDR2 FNYEAQ. Trimming left V 0 bases short and J 8 bases short, with 11 bases between. The CDR3 is 14 residues long.

This chain links TRBV27 with TRBJ1-1, with TRBD1 matching 10 bases. Germline V gene sequence: CDR1 MNHEY, CDR2 SMNVEV (reference sequence). With V trimmed by 4 bases and J by 11 bases, 10 bases remained unmatched. The CDR3 consists of 14 residues. Written as DNA, the CDR3 is TGTGCCAGCAGTTCGACCGGGACAGGGGAGAAGGCTTTCTTT. It is translated as CASSSTGTGEKAFF.

This clonotype was picked up many times. V and J are TRBV7-8 and TRBJ2-3; 11 bases map to TRBD2. The V and J ends lost 1 base and 4 bases, in that order; junction bases with no gene match: 10. CDR1 SGHVS and CDR2 FQNEAQ come from the germline V gene. The CDR3 covers 18 residues. The CDR3 here is CASSLGGTSGPRADTQYF. CDR3 nucleotide sequence: TGTGCCAGCAGCTTAGGAGGGACTAGCGGTCCCCGGGCAGATACGCAGTATTTT.

The CDR3 sequence is CASSYPTGYYNEQFF. DNA of the CDR3: TGTGCCAGCAGCTACCCGACAGGGTACTACAATGAGCAGTTCTTC. The V call is TRBV11-2, the J call TRBJ2-1; TRBD1 matches 7 bases. CDR1 and CDR2 from the germline V gene are SGHAT and FQNNGV. The V and J ends lost 4 bases and 3 bases, in that order; junction bases with no gene match: 6. The CDR3 length is 15 residues.

The gene calls are TRBV20-1 and TRBJ2-1, with D hard to call. Looked up from germline, CDR1 is DFQATT and CDR2 is SNEGSKA (reference sequence). Trimming took off 3 bases at V and 10 bases at J, with 7 bases between the two ends. This CDR3 contains 10 residues. In DNA form, the CDR3 reads TGCAGTGCTAGCGGTCGGGAGCAGTTCTTC. It codes for CSASGREQFF.

The chain couples TRBV9 to TRBJ2-4, with 7 bases that match TRBD2. The CDR3 length is 14 residues. The germline gives CDR1 SGDLS, CDR2 YYNGEE. With V trimmed by 3 bases and J by 6 bases, 6 bases remained unmatched. This CDR3 is CASSGQTGGNIQYF. The CDR3 nucleotides read TGTGCCAGCAGCGGACAGACGGGAGGAAACATTCAGTACTTC.